The 13 T cell receptor beta chains below all came from one sample that was sequenced in a study of shared clonotypes between healthy human individuals. Assay: immunoSEQ multiplex PCR; the TCRdb copy retains only in-frame clones and omits some. The repertoire holds roughly 2.5 million clones, with 85% to 95% as singletons. Sequencing input: naive CD4+ T cells sorted from blood. Subset described: CD45RA+ positively selected. All receptors derive from a man between 18 and 29 years old in good health.

About this clone itself: Distinct nucleotide sequences in the sample also encode this CDR3. CDR3 in DNA: TGTGCCAGCAGTCGTGACTACGAGCAGTACTTC. This gives the protein CASSRDYEQYF. This chain connects TRBV6-6 to TRBJ2-7; D gene unclear. The germline gives CDR1 MNHNY, CDR2 SVGAGI (reference sequence). V lost 5 bases and J 3 bases, leaving 5 bases between the germline ends. CDR3 length equals 11 residues.

The chain joins TRBV19 to TRBJ1-5; tentative D call: TRBD1 (5 bases). Trimming pared 7 bases from V and 0 bases from J, leaving 19 bases between. This CDR3 contains 17 residues. CDR1 and CDR2 (germline): LNHDA, SQIVND (reference sequence). This CDR3 reads CASTALVGQYSNQPQHF. For the CDR3, the DNA is TGTGCCAGTACCGCCCTGGTGGGGCAATATAGCAATCAGCCCCAGCATTTT.

The genes are TRBV5-5 and TRBJ2-7, with D perhaps matching TRBD1 (5 bases). Trimming stripped 4 bases from V and 4 bases from J, with 18 bases between. Per the germline V gene, CDR1 is SGHKS and CDR2 is YYEKEE (reference sequence). This CDR3 contains 15 residues. CDR3 DNA: TGTGCCAGCAGCGATGTCCCGACAGCGCCTTACGAGCAGTACTTC. Translation gives CASSDVPTAPYEQYF.

The chain employs TRBV10-1 and TRBJ2-3, with 7 bases lining up with TRBD1. This CDR3 spans 15 amino acids. V was pared by 8 bases and J by 2 bases, with 10 bases of the junction left unmatched. The V gene's germline CDR1 is WNHNN and CDR2 SYGVQD (reference sequence). The DNA for the CDR3 is TGCGCCAGCTCCTCCGGGACAGCTAACACAGATACGCAGTATTTT. This sequence encodes CASSSGTANTDTQYF.

The V gene is TRBV29-1, the J gene TRBJ2-7, with D maybe TRBD1 (5 bases). The germline V gene has CDR1 SQVTM and CDR2 ANQGSEA. The length of the CDR3 is 12 residues. Deletions cut 3 bases from V and 1 base from J, with 7 bases between. In DNA, the CDR3 is TGCAGCGTTGACCAGGGTTCCTACGAGCAGTACTTC. Translating it yields CSVDQGSYEQYF.

This sequence joins TRBV5-7 and TRBJ2-7; 7 bases are shared with TRBD1. TRBV5-7 is treated as an ORF (open reading frame) with a function not yet certain. V shed 4 bases, J shed 1 base, and the junction held 8 bases outside the gene matches. This CDR3 is built from 15 residues. The CDR3 region is CASSSAGTESYEQYF. The CDR3 region has the DNA TGTGCCAGCAGCAGTGCCGGGACAGAGTCCTACGAGCAGTACTTC.

The chain recombines TRBV6-1 with TRBJ2-4; possibly TRBD2 for D (6 bases). V shed 7 bases and J shed 14 bases, with 18 bases lying between them. The CDR3 consists of 12 residues. Germline V gives CDR1 MNHNS, CDR2 SASEGT. The CDR3 loop reads CASILMRGCKYF. The CDR3 region has the DNA TGTGCCAGCATCCTGATGCGGGGTTGTAAGTACTTC.

This rearrangement joins TRBV23-1 to TRBJ2-7, with 8 bases fitting TRBD1. Being an ORF, TRBV23-1 has a function that is uncertain. The CDR3 spans 14 residues. Unmatched junction bases numbered 4, after V lost 6 bases and J lost 0 bases. The chain's CDR3 is CASRRQGSSYEQYF. The CDR3 region has the DNA TGCGCCAGCAGGCGACAGGGGAGCTCCTACGAGCAGTACTTC.

The gene calls are TRBV4-1 and TRBJ2-5; D is possibly TRBD1 (5 bases). Trimming shortened V by 1 base and J by 1 base, and 10 bases separated the two germline ends. CDR3 length: 15 residues. CDR1 and CDR2 from the germline V gene are MGHRA and YSYEKL. CDR3 region: CASSQVGQFQETQYF. CDR3 bases: TGCGCCAGCAGCCAAGTGGGGCAGTTCCAAGAGACCCAGTACTTC.

J is TRBJ2-7 and V is TRBV10-3; D possibly corresponds to TRBD2 (5 bases). This CDR3 contains 15 residues. The V gene's germline CDR1 is ENHRY and CDR2 SYGVKD. Trimming left V 3 bases short and J 2 bases short, with 14 bases between. CDR3 sequence: CAISDSGVLPYEQYF. CDR3 DNA sequence: TGTGCCATCAGTGACTCCGGGGTCCTCCCCTACGAGCAGTACTTC.

The genes are TRBV29-1 and TRBJ2-6; no firm D call. Trimming stripped 5 bases from V and 0 bases from J, with 8 bases between. CDR3 length equals 14 residues. The V gene's germline CDR1 is SQVTM and CDR2 ANQGSEA. CDR3 DNA: TGCAGCGTTAGCCGGTCCTCTGGGGCCAACGTCCTGACTTTC. As protein: CSVSRSSGANVLTF. Drawing the rest from reference TRBV29-1 and TRBJ2-6, the complete variable domain is SAVISQKPSRDICQRGTSLTIQCQVDSQVTMMFWYRQQPGQSLTLIATANQGSEATYESGFVIDKFPISRPNLTFSTLTVSNMSPEDSSIYLCSVSRSSGANVLTFGAGSRLTVL.

V gene TRBV6-1 combines with J gene TRBJ1-1; no clear D gene. Trimming left V 0 bases short and J 9 bases short, with 11 bases between. The CDR3 loop spans 13 amino acids. Germline assignment: CDR1 MNHNS and CDR2 SASEGT. CDR3 amino acids: CASSEAVANKAFF. Here the CDR3 DNA reads TGTGCCAGCAGTGAAGCGGTAGCAAATAAAGCTTTCTTT.

The chain couples TRBV5-5 to TRBJ1-5, with D unclear. This CDR3 region has 13 residues. CDR1 is SGHKS and CDR2 is YYEKEE in the germline V gene (reference sequence). Trimming removed 5 bases at V and 4 bases at J, with 10 bases between. CDR3 nucleotide sequence: TGTGCCAGCAGTTTACAGAGAAATCAGCCCCAGCATTTT. It codes for CASSLQRNQPQHF.